This T cell receptor (beta chain) was sequenced in a study of T cell repertoires in cytomegalovirus infection (dated by TCRdb to the late 2010s). As for the study more broadly: Peptide stimulations targeted recently identified HLA-C-restricted CMV epitopes, whose presentation resists viral immunomodulation, together with well-studied HLA-B-restricted epitopes. Donor HLA type was relevant to the analysis, as public TCR beta signatures indicated carriage of CMV infection together with the matching HLA type. Results the study describes overall, beyond this receptor: Carriers of CMV infection plus the relevant HLA type were discriminated by the cumulative frequency of public TCR beta family members in the study cohort and in an independent roughly 380-donor cohort. The ex vivo response was dominated by HLA-C-restricted CMV-specific TCR beta clonotypes, which also provided the single most frequent clonotype in two of eight donors.

The treatment or condition label, read with the paper, signifies: in vitro stimulation with specific CMV peptide epitopes to enrich CMV-specific T cells. This clonotype was counted at least ten times. Its antigen is not yet known. No base-level quality is on record; no much larger clone is a single base apart. The listed sequencing device is Illumina HiSeq 1500. The public reads were run again by TCRdb, first through fastp at Q25 and then through MiXCR, and only productive beta chains were kept. Rows are unified per CDR3 protein, each entry keeping the most common DNA and genes. This sample comprises around 540,000 distinct CDR3 sequences, 33% of them detected only once. The ten top clones hold 15% to 20% of the sample. Trimming takes 4 bases off V and 5 bases off J; junction bases not matched to a gene: 5. The germline V gene (reference sequence) specifies LNHNV as CDR1 and YYDKDF as CDR2. The CDR3, cysteine through phenylalanine, is 15 amino acids long. Only the CDR3 part of the read is kept: 45 bases, read in frame from the first base.

The sample in question was cultured PBMCs, obtained from culture after CMV antigen stimulation. This clonotype originated in a human donor in good health (CMV status not recorded). Some clones in this sample may be carry-over from other donors' samples. Recombination joined TRBV15 with TRBJ2-1; TRBD2 agrees with 10 junctional bases. In nucleotide form, the sequence is TGTGCCACCAGCACCAGGACTAGCGGAGACAATGAGCAGTTCTTC. Its coded protein is CATSTRTSGDNEQFF.